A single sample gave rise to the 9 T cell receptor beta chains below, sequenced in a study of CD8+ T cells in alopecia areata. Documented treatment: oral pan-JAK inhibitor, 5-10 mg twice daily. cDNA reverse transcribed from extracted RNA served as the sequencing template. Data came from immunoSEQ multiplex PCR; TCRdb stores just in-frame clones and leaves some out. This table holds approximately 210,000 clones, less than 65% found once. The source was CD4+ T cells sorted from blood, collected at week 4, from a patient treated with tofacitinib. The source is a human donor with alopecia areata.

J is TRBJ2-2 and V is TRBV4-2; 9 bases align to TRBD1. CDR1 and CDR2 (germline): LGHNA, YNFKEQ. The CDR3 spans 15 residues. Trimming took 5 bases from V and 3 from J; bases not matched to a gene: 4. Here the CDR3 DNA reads TGTGCCAGCAGCTCGGGACAGGGAGACACCGGGGAGCTGTTTTTT. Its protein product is CASSSGQGDTGELFF.

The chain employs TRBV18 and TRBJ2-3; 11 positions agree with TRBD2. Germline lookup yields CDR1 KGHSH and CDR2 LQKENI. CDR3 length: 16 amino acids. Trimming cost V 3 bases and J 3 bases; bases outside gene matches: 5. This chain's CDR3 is CASSPGLAGGTDTQYF. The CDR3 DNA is TGTGCCAGCTCACCCGGGCTAGCGGGGGGTACAGATACGCAGTATTTT.

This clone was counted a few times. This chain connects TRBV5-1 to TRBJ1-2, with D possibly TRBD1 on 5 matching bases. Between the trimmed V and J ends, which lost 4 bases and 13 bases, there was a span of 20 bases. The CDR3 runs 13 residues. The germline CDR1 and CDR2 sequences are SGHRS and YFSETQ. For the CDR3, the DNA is TGCGCCAGCAGCCGCGAGAGGGGCCCCGAAAGCACCTTC. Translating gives CASSRERGPESTF.

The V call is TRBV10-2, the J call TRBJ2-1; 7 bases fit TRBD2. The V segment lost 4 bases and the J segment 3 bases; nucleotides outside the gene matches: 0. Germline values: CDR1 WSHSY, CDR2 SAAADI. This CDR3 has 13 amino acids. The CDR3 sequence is CASSASGYNEQFF. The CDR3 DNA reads TGCGCCAGCAGTGCTAGCGGCTACAATGAGCAGTTCTTC.

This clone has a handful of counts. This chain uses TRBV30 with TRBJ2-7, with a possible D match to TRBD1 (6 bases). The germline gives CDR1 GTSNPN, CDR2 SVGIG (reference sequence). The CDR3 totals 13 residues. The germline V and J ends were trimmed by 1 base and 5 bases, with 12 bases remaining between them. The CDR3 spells CAWSANRADEQYF. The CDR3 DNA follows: TGTGCCTGGAGTGCAAACAGGGCTGACGAGCAGTACTTC.

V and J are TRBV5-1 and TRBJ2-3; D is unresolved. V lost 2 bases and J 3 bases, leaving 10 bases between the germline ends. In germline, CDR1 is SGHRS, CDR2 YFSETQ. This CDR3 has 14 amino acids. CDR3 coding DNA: TGCGCCAGCAGCTTAGATGGATTTACAGATACGCAGTATTTT. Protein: CASSLDGFTDTQYF.

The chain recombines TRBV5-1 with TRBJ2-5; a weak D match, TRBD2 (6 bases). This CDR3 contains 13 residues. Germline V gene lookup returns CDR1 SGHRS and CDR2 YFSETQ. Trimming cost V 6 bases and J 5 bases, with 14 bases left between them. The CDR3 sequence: CASKEGMTETQYF. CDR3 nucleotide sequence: TGCGCCAGCAAGGAGGGGATGACGGAGACCCAGTACTTC.

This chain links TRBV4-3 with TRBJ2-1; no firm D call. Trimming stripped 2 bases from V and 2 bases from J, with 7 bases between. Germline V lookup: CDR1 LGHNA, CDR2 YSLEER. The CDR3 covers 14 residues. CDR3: CASSQSATYNEQFF. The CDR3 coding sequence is TGCGCCAGCAGCCAATCGGCGACCTACAATGAGCAGTTCTTC.

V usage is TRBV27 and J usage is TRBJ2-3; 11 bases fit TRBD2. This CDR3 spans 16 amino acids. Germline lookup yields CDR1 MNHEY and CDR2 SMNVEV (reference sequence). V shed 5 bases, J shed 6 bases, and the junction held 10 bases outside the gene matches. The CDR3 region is CASSPRLAGGHDTQYF. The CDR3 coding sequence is TGTGCCAGCAGTCCACGGCTAGCGGGGGGTCATGATACGCAGTATTTT.